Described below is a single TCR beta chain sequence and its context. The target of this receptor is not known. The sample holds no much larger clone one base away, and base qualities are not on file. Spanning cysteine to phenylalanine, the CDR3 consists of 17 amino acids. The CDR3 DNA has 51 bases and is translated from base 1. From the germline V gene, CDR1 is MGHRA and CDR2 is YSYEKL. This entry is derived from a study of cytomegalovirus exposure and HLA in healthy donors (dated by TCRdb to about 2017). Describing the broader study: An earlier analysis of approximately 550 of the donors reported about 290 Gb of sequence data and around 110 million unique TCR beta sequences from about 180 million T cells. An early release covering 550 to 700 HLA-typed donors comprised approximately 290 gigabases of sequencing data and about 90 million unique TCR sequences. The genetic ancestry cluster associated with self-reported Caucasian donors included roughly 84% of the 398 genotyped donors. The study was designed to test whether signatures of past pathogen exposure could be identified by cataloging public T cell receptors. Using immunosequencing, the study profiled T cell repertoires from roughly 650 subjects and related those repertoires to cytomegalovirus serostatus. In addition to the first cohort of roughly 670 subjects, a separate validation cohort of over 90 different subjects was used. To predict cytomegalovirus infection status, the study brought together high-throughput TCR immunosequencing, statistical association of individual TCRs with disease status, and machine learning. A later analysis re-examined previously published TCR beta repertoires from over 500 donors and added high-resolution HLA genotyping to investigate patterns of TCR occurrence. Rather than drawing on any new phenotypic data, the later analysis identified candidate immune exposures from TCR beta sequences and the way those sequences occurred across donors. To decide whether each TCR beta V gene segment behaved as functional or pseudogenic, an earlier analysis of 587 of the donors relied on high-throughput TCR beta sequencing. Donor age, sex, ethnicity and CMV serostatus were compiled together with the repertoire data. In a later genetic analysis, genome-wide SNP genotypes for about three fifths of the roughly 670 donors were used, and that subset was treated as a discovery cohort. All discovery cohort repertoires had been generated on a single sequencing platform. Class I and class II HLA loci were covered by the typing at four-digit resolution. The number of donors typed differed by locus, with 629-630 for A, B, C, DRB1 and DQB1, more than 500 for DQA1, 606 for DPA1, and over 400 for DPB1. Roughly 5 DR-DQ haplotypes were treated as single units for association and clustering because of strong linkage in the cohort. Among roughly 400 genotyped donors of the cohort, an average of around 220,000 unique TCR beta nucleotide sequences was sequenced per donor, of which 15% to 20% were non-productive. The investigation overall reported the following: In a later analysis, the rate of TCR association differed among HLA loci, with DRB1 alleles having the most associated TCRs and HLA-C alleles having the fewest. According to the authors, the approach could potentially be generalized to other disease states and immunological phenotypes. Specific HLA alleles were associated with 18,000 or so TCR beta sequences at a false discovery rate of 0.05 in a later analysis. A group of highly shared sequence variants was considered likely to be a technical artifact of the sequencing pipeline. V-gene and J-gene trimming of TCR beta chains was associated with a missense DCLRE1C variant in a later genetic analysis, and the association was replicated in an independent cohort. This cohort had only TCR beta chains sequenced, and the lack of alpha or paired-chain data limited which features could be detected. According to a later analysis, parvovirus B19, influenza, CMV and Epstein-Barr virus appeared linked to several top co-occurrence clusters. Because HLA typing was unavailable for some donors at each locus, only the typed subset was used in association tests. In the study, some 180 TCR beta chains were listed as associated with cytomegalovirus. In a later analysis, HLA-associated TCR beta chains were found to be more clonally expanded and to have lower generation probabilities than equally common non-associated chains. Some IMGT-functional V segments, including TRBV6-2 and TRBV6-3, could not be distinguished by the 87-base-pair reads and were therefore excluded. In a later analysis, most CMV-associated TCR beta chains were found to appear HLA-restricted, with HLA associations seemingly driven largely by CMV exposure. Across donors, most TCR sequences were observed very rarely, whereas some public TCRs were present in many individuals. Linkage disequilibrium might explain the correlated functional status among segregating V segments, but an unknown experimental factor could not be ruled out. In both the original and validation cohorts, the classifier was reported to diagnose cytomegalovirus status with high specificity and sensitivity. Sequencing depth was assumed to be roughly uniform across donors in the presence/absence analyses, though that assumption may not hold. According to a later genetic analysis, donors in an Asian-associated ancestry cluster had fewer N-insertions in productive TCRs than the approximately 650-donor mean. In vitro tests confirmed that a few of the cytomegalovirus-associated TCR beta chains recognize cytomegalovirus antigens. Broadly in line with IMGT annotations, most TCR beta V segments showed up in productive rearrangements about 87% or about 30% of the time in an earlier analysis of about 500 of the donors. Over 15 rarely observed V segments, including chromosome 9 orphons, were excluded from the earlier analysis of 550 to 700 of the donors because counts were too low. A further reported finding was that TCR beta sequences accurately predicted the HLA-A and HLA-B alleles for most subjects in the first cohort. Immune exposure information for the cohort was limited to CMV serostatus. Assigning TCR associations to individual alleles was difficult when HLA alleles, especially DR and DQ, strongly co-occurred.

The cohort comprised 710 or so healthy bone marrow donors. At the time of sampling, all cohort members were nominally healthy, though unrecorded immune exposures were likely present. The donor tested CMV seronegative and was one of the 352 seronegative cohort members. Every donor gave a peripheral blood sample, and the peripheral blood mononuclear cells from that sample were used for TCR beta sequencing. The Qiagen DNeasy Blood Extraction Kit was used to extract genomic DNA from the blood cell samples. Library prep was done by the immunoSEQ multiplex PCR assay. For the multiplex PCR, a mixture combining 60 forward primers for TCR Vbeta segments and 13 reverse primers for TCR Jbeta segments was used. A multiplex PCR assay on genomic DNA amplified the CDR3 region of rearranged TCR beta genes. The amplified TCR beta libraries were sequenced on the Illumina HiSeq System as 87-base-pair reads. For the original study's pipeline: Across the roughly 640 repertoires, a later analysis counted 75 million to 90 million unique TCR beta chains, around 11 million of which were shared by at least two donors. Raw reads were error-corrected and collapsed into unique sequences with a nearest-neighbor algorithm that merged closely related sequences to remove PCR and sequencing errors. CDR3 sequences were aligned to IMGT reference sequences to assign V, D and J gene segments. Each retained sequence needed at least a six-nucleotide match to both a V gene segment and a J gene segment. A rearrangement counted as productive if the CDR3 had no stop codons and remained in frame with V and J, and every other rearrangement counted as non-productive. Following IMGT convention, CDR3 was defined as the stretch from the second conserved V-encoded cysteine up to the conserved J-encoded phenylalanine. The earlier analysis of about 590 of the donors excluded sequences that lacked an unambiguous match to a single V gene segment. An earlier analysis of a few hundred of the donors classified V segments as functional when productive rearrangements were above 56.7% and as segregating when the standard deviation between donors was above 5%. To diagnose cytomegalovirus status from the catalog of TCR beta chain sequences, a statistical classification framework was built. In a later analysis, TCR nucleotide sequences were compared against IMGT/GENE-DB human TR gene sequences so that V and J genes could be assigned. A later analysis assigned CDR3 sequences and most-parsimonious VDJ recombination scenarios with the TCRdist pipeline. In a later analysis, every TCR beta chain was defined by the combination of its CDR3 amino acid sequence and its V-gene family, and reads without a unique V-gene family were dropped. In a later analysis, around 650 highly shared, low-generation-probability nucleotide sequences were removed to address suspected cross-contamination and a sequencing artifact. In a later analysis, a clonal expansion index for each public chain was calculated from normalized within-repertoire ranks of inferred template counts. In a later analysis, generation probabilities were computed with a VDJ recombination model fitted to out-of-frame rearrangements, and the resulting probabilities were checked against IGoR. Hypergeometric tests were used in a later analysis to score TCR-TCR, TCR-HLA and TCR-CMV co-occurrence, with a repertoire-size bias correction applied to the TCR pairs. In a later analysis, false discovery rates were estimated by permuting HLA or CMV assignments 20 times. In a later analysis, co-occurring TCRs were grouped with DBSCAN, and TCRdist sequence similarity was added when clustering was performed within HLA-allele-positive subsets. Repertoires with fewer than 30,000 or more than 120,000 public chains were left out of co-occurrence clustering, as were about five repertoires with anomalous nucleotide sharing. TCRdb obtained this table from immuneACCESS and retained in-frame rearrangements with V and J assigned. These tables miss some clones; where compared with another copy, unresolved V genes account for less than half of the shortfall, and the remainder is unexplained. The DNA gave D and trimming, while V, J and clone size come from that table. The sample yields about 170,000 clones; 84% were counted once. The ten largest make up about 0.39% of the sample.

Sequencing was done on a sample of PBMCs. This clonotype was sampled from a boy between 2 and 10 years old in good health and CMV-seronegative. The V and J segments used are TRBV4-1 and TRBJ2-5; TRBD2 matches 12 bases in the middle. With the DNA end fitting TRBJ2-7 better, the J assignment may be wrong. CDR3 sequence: CASSQEAPLAGGYEQYF. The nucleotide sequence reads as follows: TGCGCCAGCAGCCAAGAGGCCCCACTAGCGGGAGGCTACGAGCAGTACTTC.